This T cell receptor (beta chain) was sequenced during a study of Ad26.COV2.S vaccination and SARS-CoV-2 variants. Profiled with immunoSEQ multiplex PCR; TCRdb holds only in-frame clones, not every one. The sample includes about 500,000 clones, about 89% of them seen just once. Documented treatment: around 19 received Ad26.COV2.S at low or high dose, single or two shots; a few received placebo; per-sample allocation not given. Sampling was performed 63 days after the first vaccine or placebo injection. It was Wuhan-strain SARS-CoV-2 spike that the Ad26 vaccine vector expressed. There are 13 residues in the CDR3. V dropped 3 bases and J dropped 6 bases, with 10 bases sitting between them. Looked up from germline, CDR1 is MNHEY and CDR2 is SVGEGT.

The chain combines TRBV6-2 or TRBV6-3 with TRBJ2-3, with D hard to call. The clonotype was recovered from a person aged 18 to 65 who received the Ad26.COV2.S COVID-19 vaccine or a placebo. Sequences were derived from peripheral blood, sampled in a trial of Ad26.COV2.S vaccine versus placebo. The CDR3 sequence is CASSYFGHDTQYF. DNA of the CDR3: TGTGCCAGCAGTTATTTCGGCCACGATACGCAGTATTTT.